This T cell receptor beta chain is from a study of beta chain features in type 1 diabetes. Study-level information: Cells sorted and examined across all samples totaled 90 million to 120 million. General study findings and limits: The VDJ junctions of type 1 diabetes patients carried fewer insertions and more deletions. In every one of the four CD4+ subsets, TCRB CDR3s were moderately but significantly shorter in Type 1 diabetes patients. Naive, central memory and Treg TCRB repertoires seemed to resemble each other more closely in patients than they did in healthy donors.

V trimming: 6 bases; J trimming: 3 bases; junction bases outside the gene matches: 8. CDR1 and CDR2 (germline): MNHEY, SMNVEV (reference sequence). The CDR3 runs 16 residues. The authors reverse transcribed all of the isolated RNA, so sequencing captured expressed TCRB transcripts. Measured with immunoSEQ multiplex PCR; TCRdb has only the in-frame clones, and not every one. The sample holds nearly 350,000 clones, 7% to 10% seen once. Details on this clone: Its target is not known.

The sequencing input was central memory CD4+ T cells from blood. This TCR was recovered from a man younger than 45 with type 1 diabetes. This chain links TRBV27 with TRBJ2-6, with 7 nucleotides matching TRBD1. CDR3 DNA sequence: TGTGCCAGCAGGGGACGACAGGGTTATGGGGCCAACGTCCTGACTTTC. Protein product: CASRGRQGYGANVLTF.